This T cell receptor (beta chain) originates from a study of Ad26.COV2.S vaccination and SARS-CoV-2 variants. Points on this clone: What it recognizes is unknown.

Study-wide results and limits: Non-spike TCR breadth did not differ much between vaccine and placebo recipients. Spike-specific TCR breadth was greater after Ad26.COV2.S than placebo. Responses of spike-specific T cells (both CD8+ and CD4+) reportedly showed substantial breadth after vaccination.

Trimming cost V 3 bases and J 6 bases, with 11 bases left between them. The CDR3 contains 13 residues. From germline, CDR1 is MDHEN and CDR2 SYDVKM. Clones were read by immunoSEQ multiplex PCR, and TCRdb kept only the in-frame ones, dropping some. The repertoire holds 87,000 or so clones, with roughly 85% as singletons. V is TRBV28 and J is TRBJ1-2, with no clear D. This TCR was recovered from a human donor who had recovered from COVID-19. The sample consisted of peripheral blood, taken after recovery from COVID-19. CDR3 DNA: TGTGCCAGCAGTTTCCCAGGAAACGATGGCTACACCTTC. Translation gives CASSFPGNDGYTF.